The TCR beta chain under discussion was sequenced for a study of OX40 agonist ivuxolimab in advanced cancers. Study-wide context: Ivuxolimab was a fully human IgG2 agonistic monoclonal antibody targeting the costimulatory receptor OX40 (CD134). Intravenous ivuxolimab was administered to patients every 2 weeks at six dose levels: 0.01, 0.1, 0.3, 1.5, 3 and 10 mg/kg. Of the roughly 51 patients in dose escalation, around 19 had hepatocellular carcinoma, about 15 had melanoma, 9 had renal cell carcinoma and 9 had head and neck cancer. A male proportion of 82.7% and a mean age of around 60 years, ranging from roughly 20 to 80, were recorded for the dose-escalation cohort. Patients were allowed to have had prior anti-PD-1, anti-PD-L1 or anti-CTLA-4 therapy, and approximately 40% of the dose-escalation patients had previously received checkpoint inhibitors. Partial responses occurred in three dose-escalation patients: two with cutaneous melanoma and one with hepatocellular carcinoma. The point of sequencing TCRbeta in the periphery was to test whether ivuxolimab changed TCR sequence diversity and drove clonal T-cell expansion. The monotherapy dose-escalation portion (N of about 49 patients) of the phase I ivuxolimab trial is reported in the paper.

The sample holds a few counts of this clone. The target of this receptor is not known. The record has no base qualities; no much larger clone is one base away. Points the paper makes about the study in general: In partial responders in the 0.1-3.0 mg/kg groups, normalized peripheral clonal expansion was found to be among the lowest, especially among CD8+ T cells. Antigen specificity was not determined for the clonally expanded peripheral T cells. Clonal expansion of both CD4+ and CD8+ blood T cells was observed from baseline to week 6 at doses 0.1 to 3.0 mg/kg. Low levels of normalized T-cell clonal expansion were also seen in some patients who did not respond. After ivuxolimab, expanded clones were on average more numerous among CD8+ T cells than among CD4+ T cells.

For sequencing of the TCRbeta CDR3 region, genomic DNA was extracted from the sorted cells. TCRbeta CDR3 regions were sequenced using the immunoSEQ Assay. The table was pulled from immuneACCESS by TCRdb, which kept in-frame rearrangements only. Such tables lose some clones; where checked, under half of the loss comes from unresolved V genes, and the rest has no known cause. The sample table lists some 70,000 clones, roughly nine tenths of them with a count of one. The ten largest clones take up about 0.31% of the sample. Spanning cysteine to phenylalanine, the CDR3 consists of 15 amino acids. Kept here is only the CDR3 DNA, which spans 45 bases and is read in frame from base 1. The germline V gene sets CDR1 to MNHEY and CDR2 to SVGAGI. Between the V and J ends, shortened by 6 bases and 3 bases respectively, the junction contains 18 bases. Patients with a history of autoimmune disease or receiving systemic immunosuppression were excluded from the trial. Peripheral blood for TCR sequencing was collected from all dose cohorts at baseline, on cycle 4 day 1, and on cycle 7 day 1. Samples were obtained from an open-label, multicenter, first-in-human phase I dose-escalation trial of ivuxolimab. Adults with locally advanced or metastatic melanoma, renal cell, hepatocellular, or head and neck squamous cell carcinoma were enrolled in the trial. Before TCR sequencing, CD4+ T cells and CD8+ T cells from peripheral blood were sorted into separate populations.

The receptor chain draws on TRBV6-5 and TRBJ2-7; the D gene is possibly TRBD2, with 5 bases matching. Sample: CD4+ or CD8+ T cells sorted from blood, taken in a trial of the OX40 agonist ivuxolimab. The TCR was taken from an adult with an advanced solid tumor such as melanoma, head and neck, liver or kidney cancer. Here is the DNA: TGTGCCAGCAGCCTCGGGCCCCCGGGGATCTACGAGCAGTACTTC. It is translated as CASSLGPPGIYEQYF.